This is a list of T cell receptor beta chains from one sample in a study of blood T cell repertoires in COVID-19. TCRdb keeps only in-frame clones here, not all; method: immunoSEQ multiplex PCR. The sample shows 120,000 or so clones, around 80% of them seen only once. The sequencing input was peripheral blood. Receptors were obtained from a man between 40 and 49 years old with active or convalescent COVID-19. Both conserved end residues are part of each CDR3. D genes are given only for firm matches.

d_call j_call cdr3_length v_call cdr3_aa
- TRBJ2-2 16 TRBV4-3 CASSQGRKLDTGELFF
TRBD1 TRBJ2-3 14 TRBV5-4 CASSLEGQGNTQYF
- TRBJ1-1 14 TRBV7-9 CASSLGFRGTEAFF
- TRBJ1-1 13 TRBV3-1/TRBV3-2 CASSQDLTAEAFF
- TRBJ1-4 15 TRBV15 CATSREGRWNEKLFF
- TRBJ1-1 17 TRBV5-1 CASSRRRANSENTEAFF
TRBD2 TRBJ2-1 15 TRBV19 CASSMARGGNNEQFF
TRBD1 TRBJ1-4 13 TRBV29-1 CSVEGQGNEKLFF
- TRBJ1-1 16 TRBV30 CAWSVGGLGWNTEAFF
- TRBJ1-2 12 TRBV29-1 CSVSPGNYGYTF
TRBD2 TRBJ2-4 20 TRBV7-6 CASSLERPRGGSGAKNIQYF
- TRBJ1-2 16 TRBV28 CASRSGSGGVGYGYTF
- TRBJ1-6 13 TRBV14 CASSPPGDSPLHF
- TRBJ1-6 15 TRBV11-3 CASSLDQGQNSPLHF
- TRBJ2-1 16 TRBV5-1 CASSLDGAAGRNEQFF
TRBD1 TRBJ2-7 16 TRBV5-1 CASSLDPTGEWNEQYF
- TRBJ2-7 14 TRBV6-1 CASSENYRGGEQYF
- TRBJ2-7 16 TRBV21-1 CASSVRQTGGIYEQYF
TRBD1 TRBJ2-7 15 TRBV7-6 CASSLAGTGGYEQYF
- TRBJ1-1 13 TRBV6-5 CASSYYINTEAFF
- TRBJ2-7 13 TRBV29-1 CSVEGSGSYEQYF
- TRBJ1-4 16 TRBV7-6 CASSLDVVGASEKLFF
TRBD2 TRBJ2-7 14 TRBV19 CATSRLAGGDEQYF
TRBD1 TRBJ2-3 17 TRBV27 CASSLPTGTGFTDTQYF
TRBD1 TRBJ2-7 15 TRBV19 CASSIGDRASYEQYF
- TRBJ1-3 16 TRBV18 CASSPNTGDSGNTIYF
TRBD1 TRBJ1-3 16 TRBV4-1 CASSAHQGGSGNTIYF
- TRBJ1-1 12 TRBV12-3/TRBV12-4 CASSGGLTEAFF
- TRBJ1-4 14 TRBV30 CAWSSGTIGEKLFF
TRBD2 TRBJ2-3 15 TRBV20-1 CSASLAGGNTDTQYF
- TRBJ2-2 11 TRBV10-3 CAISNTGELFF
- TRBJ1-1 13 TRBV6-5 CASTIKGGTEAFF
- TRBJ1-4 16 TRBV5-1 CASSLQGAGLGEKLFF
TRBD2 TRBJ2-7 15 TRBV4-2 CASSQETSGSHEQYF